This T cell receptor beta chain was profiled in a study of monozygotic twins with inflammatory bowel disease. TCRdb re-called the 5' RACE reads; every CDR3 protein appears as one record, without DNA. The table for this sample gives some 160,000 distinct CDR3 sequences. The length of the CDR3 is 14 residues. The germline gives CDR1 SEHNR, CDR2 FQNEAQ (reference sequence). This chain connects TRBV7-9 to TRBJ1-1; TCRdb selects TRBD1, and the lack of DNA leaves this call unchecked. The TCR was taken from a human donor with ulcerative colitis or Crohn's disease, or a healthy co-twin of an affected twin (not recorded which). Material: blood. The CDR3 protein is CASSPSTGFTEAFF.